The clone carrying this TCR beta chain has more than one count but fewer than ten. Its antigen remains unknown. TCRdb processed the 5' RACE reads anew with MiXCR; each CDR3 protein has one entry. The sample carries about 7,900 distinct CDR3 sequences, roughly 7.2% recorded once. Germline V CDR1 and CDR2: SGHTA, FQGTGA. The CDR3 is 15 amino acids. Trimming took off 1 base at V and 5 bases at J, with 13 bases between the two ends. This sample stems from a study of spatial heterogeneity in lung cancer. The sample's time point: sample taken at primary tumor resection. From tumor, nontumor lung or frozen PBMC, whole RNA was taken unsorted for sequencing. Regarding the study as a whole: Expanded alpha and beta TCR counts within tumors tracked tumor mutation counts.

Sequences were derived from lung tumor tissue, sampled at surgery. This TCR came from a female donor with early-stage non-small cell lung cancer. The chain combines TRBV7-3 with TRBJ2-3, with D perhaps TRBD2 (5 bases). CDR3 sequence reads: CASSLMSGEIDTQYF. The CDR3 coding sequence is TGTGCCAGCAGCTTAATGAGTGGGGAGATAGATACGCAGTATTTT. Using reference TRBV7-3 and TRBJ2-3 for the parts outside the CDR3, the full variable domain is GAGVSQTPSNKVTEKGKYVELRCDPISGHTALYWYRQSLGQGPEFLIYFQGTGAADDSGLPNDRFFAVRPEGSVSTLKIQRTERGDSAVYLCASSLMSGEIDTQYFGPGTRLTVL.